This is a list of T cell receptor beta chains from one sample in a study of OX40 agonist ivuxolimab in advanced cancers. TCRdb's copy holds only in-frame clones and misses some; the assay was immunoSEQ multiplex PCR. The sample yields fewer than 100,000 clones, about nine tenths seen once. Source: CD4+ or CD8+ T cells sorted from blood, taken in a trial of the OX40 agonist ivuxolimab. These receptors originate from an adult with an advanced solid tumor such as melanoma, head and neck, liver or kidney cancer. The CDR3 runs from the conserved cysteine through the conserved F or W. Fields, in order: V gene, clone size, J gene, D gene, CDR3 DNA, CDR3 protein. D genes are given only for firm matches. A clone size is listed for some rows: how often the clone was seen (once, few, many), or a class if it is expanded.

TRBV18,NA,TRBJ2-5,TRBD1,TGTGCCAGCTCACCGGGACAGGGGTTTCTAGAGACCCAGTACTTC,CASSPGQGFLETQYF
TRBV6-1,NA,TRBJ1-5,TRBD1,TGTGCCAGCACTCTTTCGACAGGGGTTAATCAGCCCCAGCATTTT,CASTLSTGVNQPQHF
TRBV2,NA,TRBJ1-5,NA,TGTGCCAGCACTCTCGACACGGGGTTAGGGGTTCAGCCCCAGCATTTT,CASTLDTGLGVQPQHF
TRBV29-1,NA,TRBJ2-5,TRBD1,TGCAGCGCTAGACAGGGGGCCGGAGAGACCCAGTACTTC,CSARQGAGETQYF
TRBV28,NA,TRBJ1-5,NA,TGTGCCAGCAGAGCCCGACGGAACAATCAGCCCCAGCATTTT,CASRARRNNQPQHF
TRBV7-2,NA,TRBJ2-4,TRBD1,TGTGCCAGCAGCCGCGGACCGGACAGGGGGCCCAAAAACATTCAGTACTTC,CASSRGPDRGPKNIQYF
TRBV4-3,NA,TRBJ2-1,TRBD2,TGCGCCAGCAGCCAAGATATAGCGGGAGGTTCCTACAATGAGCAGTTCTTC,CASSQDIAGGSYNEQFF
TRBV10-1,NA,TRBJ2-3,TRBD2,TGCGCCAGCAGTGAGTCGCAGGCTAGCGGCGGGGATACGCAGTATTTT,CASSESQASGGDTQYF
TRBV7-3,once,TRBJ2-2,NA,TGTGCCAGCAGCCCGAACACCGGGGAGCTGTTTTTT,CASSPNTGELFF
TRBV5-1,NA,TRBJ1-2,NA,TGCGCCAGCAGCTTGGGACTGATCCCTAACTATGGCTACACCTTC,CASSLGLIPNYGYTF
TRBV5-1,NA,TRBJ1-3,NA,TGCGCCAGCAGACTCACAAGCTCTGGAAACACCATATATTTT,CASRLTSSGNTIYF
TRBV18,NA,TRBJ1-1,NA,TGTGCCAGCTCACCTGGGGCGAACACTGAAGCTTTCTTT,CASSPGANTEAFF
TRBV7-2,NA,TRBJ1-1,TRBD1,TGTGCCAGCAGCTCAGGGACAGCTAACACTGAAGCTTTCTTT,CASSSGTANTEAFF
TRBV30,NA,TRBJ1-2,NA,TGTGCCTGGAGTGTTTACGGGGGGCTGTATGGCTACACCTTC,CAWSVYGGLYGYTF
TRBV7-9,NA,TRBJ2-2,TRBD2,TGTGCCAGCAGCTTAGCGGGGGGGAGTTCCACCGGGGAGCTGTTTTTT,CASSLAGGSSTGELFF
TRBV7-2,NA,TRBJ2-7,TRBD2,TGTGCCAGCAAACCGGGGGGGTCCAACTACGAGCAGTACTTC,CASKPGGSNYEQYF
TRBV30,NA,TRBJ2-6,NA,TGTGCTTCATTAGCTGGGGCCAACGTCCTGACTTTC,CASLAGANVLTF
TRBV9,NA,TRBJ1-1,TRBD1,TGTGCCAGCAGCCTCGGACAGGGAAGGGGGAGCACTGAAGCTTTCTTT,CASSLGQGRGSTEAFF
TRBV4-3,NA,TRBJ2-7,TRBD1,TGCGCCAGCAGCCGGACAGGGGGCGAGCAGTACTTC,CASSRTGGEQYF
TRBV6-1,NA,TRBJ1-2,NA,TGTGCCAGCAGTCAGGGCCCAAGCTGGGGCTACACCTTC,CASSQGPSWGYTF
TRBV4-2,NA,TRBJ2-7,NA,TGTGCCAGCAGCCAAGATCTGAACTACGAGCAGTACTTC,CASSQDLNYEQYF
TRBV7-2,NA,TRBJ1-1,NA,TGTGCCAGCAGCTTAGCCAGTACCCCGAACACTGAAGCTTTCTTT,CASSLASTPNTEAFF
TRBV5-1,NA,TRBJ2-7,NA,TGCGCCAGCAGCTCTTCCTACGAGCAGTACTTC,CASSSSYEQYF
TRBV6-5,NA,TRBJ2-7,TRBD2,TGTGCCAGCAGGAGGACTAGCGGGGCCTCCTACGAGCAGTACTTC,CASRRTSGASYEQYF
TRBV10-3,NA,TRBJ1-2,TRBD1,TGTGCCATCAGTGAGTCTCGCGGACAGGGGGCGCGTGGCTACACCTTC,CAISESRGQGARGYTF
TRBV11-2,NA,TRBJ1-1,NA,TGTGCCAGCAGCTTAGCTGACAGTAACACTGAAGCTTTCTTT,CASSLADSNTEAFF